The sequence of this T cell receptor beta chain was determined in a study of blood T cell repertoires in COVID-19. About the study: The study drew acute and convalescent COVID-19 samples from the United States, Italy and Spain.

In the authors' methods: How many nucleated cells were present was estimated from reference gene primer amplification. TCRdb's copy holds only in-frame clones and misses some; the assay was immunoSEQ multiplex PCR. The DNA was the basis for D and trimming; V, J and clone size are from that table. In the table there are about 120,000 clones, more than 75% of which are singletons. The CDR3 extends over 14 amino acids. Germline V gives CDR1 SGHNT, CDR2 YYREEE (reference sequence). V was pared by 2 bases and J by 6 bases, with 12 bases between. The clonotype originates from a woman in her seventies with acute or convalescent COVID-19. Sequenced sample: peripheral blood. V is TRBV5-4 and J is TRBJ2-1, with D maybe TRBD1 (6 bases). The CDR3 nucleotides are TGTGCCAGCAGCTTAGGGGACAAACCCAATGAGCAGTTCTTC. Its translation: CASSLGDKPNEQFF.